Shown below are 30 T cell receptor beta chains from a single sample sequenced in a study of T cells in localized non-small cell lung cancer. Libraries were prepared by immunoSEQ multiplex PCR; TCRdb keeps only in-frame clonotypes and omits some of them. This sample yields 65,000 or so clones, of which roughly 80% are seen a single time; approximately 4.7% belongs to the top ten. Sequencing used PBMCs, obtained before any cancer treatment. These TCRs come from a man aged 40 to 75 with stage II lung adenocarcinoma.

The genes are TRBV2 and TRBJ1-1; 8 nucleotides agree with TRBD1. The CDR3 runs 15 residues. Germline CDR1 and CDR2: SNHLY and FYNNEI. Trimming at V came to 7 bases and at J to 1 base, leaving 8 bases not matched to a gene. CDR3 in DNA: TGTGCCAGCACCCAACAGGGGGTCGGGAACACTGAAGCTTTCTTT. Protein sequence: CASTQQGVGNTEAFF.

This chain connects TRBV20-1 to TRBJ2-5; D possibly corresponds to TRBD1 (6 bases). Deletions cut 7 bases from V and 5 bases from J, with 11 bases between. The CDR3 has 11 amino acids. Germline V gene sequence: CDR1 DFQATT, CDR2 SNEGSKA (reference sequence). The CDR3 coding sequence is TGCAGTGAGGGGCAGGGGGAGACCCAGTACTTC. Translating gives CSEGQGETQYF.

This chain joins TRBV12-5 and TRBJ2-7; D is unclear. This CDR3 contains 13 residues. CDR1 LGHNT and CDR2 FRNRAP come from the germline V gene. Trimming shortened V by 0 bases and J by 6 bases, and 9 bases separated the two germline ends. The CDR3 DNA is TGTGCTAGTGGTTTGGTGATGGATTCCGAGCAGTACTTC. It translates to CASGLVMDSEQYF.

This clone was seen more than once but under ten times. Here the CDR3 DNA reads TGTGCCAGCAGCCCGGGACAGGGGGCTGCTGGCAGTGGGGGCTACACCTTC. Protein sequence: CASSPGQGAAGSGGYTF. The V and J genes are TRBV7-8 and TRBJ1-2; TRBD1 matches at 12 bases. J gave up 8 bases and V 5 bases, and 15 bases lay outside the gene matches. This CDR3 is built from 17 residues. Germline CDR1 reads SGHVS; CDR2 reads FQNEAQ.

This chain joins TRBV29-1 and TRBJ1-1; D is unresolved. The length of the CDR3 is 13 residues. CDR1 and CDR2 from the germline V gene are SQVTM and ANQGSEA. The CDR3 nucleotides are TGCAGTGTAGGCGACCCTTGGAACACTGAAGCTTTCTTT. Amino acids: CSVGDPWNTEAFF.

J is TRBJ2-3 and V is TRBV5-1; D is ambiguous. The ends were cut back, 6 bases at V and 1 base at J, with 12 bases in the middle. This CDR3 has 14 residues. Germline assignment: CDR1 SGHRS and CDR2 YFSETQ. The chain's CDR3 is CASTRQDGTDTQYF. CDR3 coding DNA: TGCGCCAGCACCCGGCAAGACGGCACAGATACGCAGTATTTT. Looking up the rest from reference TRBV5-1 and TRBJ2-3 gives the full variable domain: KAGVTQTPRYLIKTRGQQVTLSCSPISGHRSVSWYQQTPGQGLQFLFEYFSETQRNKGNFPGRFSGRQFSNSRSEMNVSTLELGDSALYLCASTRQDGTDTQYFGPGTRLTVL.

The chain has TRBV11-1 and TRBJ2-7; 8 bases are shared with TRBD1. Trimming cost V 5 bases and J 2 bases; bases outside gene matches: 11. This CDR3 is 16 amino acids long. Germline-derived CDR1 and CDR2 are SGHAT and FQDESV (reference sequence). The CDR3 spells CASSPRAGGTTYEQYF. In DNA, the CDR3 is TGTGCCAGCAGCCCCCGAGCAGGGGGCACGACCTACGAGCAGTACTTC. Filled out from reference TRBV11-1 and TRBJ2-7, the complete variable domain reads EAEVAQSPRYKITEKSQAVAFWCDPISGHATLYWYRQILGQGPELLVQFQDESVVDDSQLPKDRFSAERLKGVDSTLKIQPAELGDSAMYLCASSPRAGGTTYEQYFGPGTRLTVT.

This clone showed up just a few times. This rearrangement joins TRBV2 to TRBJ1-2; D is unclear. Germline loops: CDR1 SNHLY, CDR2 FYNNEI. The length of the CDR3 is 15 residues. V lost 9 bases, J lost 4 bases, and 21 bases lay in between. Here the CDR3 DNA reads TGTGCCAGTTCAAATGAGGGATCCGCTCCCTATGGCTACACCTTC. It translates to CASSNEGSAPYGYTF.

The chain joins TRBV5-6 to TRBJ2-2; the D gene is possibly TRBD2 (6 bases). The CDR3 has 15 amino acids. Deletions cut 0 bases from V and 3 bases from J, with 9 bases between. Germline lookup yields CDR1 SGHDT and CDR2 YYEEEE. DNA for the CDR3: TGTGCCAGCAGCTTGGAAATAGCGGACACCGGGGAGCTGTTTTTT. Protein sequence: CASSLEIADTGELFF.

V is TRBV4-3 and J is TRBJ2-1; D gene uncertain. V lost 4 bases, J lost 10 bases, and 17 bases lay in between. Germline CDR1 LGHNA, CDR2 YSLEER. This CDR3 is 14 amino acids long. The CDR3 sequence: CASSLGPTAPEQFF. As DNA, the CDR3 is TGCGCCAGCAGCCTAGGTCCTACCGCGCCAGAGCAGTTCTTC.

The chain combines TRBV1 with TRBJ2-3. TRBV1 is listed as a pseudogene. This CDR3 is built from 14 residues. The CDR3 loop is CTSSLGPLRDTQYF. The CDR3 region has the DNA TGCACCAGCAGCCTCGGACCCTTAAGGGATACGCAGTATTTT.

The CDR3 loop is CASTYDRAYNEQFF. In DNA form, the CDR3 reads TGTGCCAGCACCTATGACAGGGCCTACAATGAGCAGTTCTTC. This chain uses TRBV7-2 with TRBJ2-1; 7 bases are a match to TRBD1. This CDR3 spans 14 amino acids. The germline gives CDR1 SGHTA, CDR2 FQGNSA. J gave up 2 bases and V 7 bases, and 5 bases lay outside the gene matches.

The J gene is TRBJ1-2, the V gene TRBV7-8, with 7 bases lining up with TRBD1. V lost 4 bases and J lost 4; bases outside the gene matches: 6. CDR1 is SGHVS and CDR2 is FQNEAQ in the germline V gene. The CDR3 sequence is 14 residues long. The chain's CDR3 is CASSSTGTVYGYTF. The CDR3, as DNA: TGTGCCAGCAGCTCGACCGGGACAGTCTATGGCTACACCTTC.

This chain connects TRBV28 to TRBJ1-2, with D unresolved. Germline CDR1 is MDHEN and CDR2 is SYDVKM. This CDR3 has 12 amino acids. Trimming shortened V by 7 bases and J by 7 bases, and 13 bases separated the two germline ends. Here the CDR3 reads CASMQVTGGYTF. Written as DNA, the CDR3 is TGTGCCAGCATGCAGGTGACTGGTGGCTACACCTTC.

The chain employs TRBV11-1 and TRBJ2-7; TRBD1 matches 8 bases. This CDR3 region has 15 residues. CDR1 is SGHAT and CDR2 is FQDESV in the germline V gene (reference sequence). V lost 5 bases and J lost 3; bases outside the gene matches: 9. Written as DNA, the CDR3 is TGTGCCAGCAGCCCCTCCACCGGGACAGGCTACGAGCAGTACTTC. It codes for CASSPSTGTGYEQYF.

The V and J genes are TRBV30 and TRBJ1-6; the D is unclear. CDR1 is GTSNPN and CDR2 is SVGIG in the germline V gene (reference sequence). The CDR3 has 15 amino acids. Trimming took off 0 bases at V and 7 bases at J, with 13 bases between the two ends. The CDR3 region is CAWSVSARWNSPLHF. The DNA of the CDR3 is TGTGCCTGGAGTGTATCTGCCCGGTGGAATTCACCCCTCCACTTT. The full variable domain, completed using reference TRBV30 and TRBJ1-6, is SQTIHQWPATLVQPVGSPLSLECTVEGTSNPNLYWYRQAAGRGLQLLFYSVGIGQISSEVPQNLSASRPQDRQFILSSKKLLLSDSGFYLCAWSVSARWNSPLHFGNGTRLTVT.

This chain uses TRBV15 with TRBJ2-7; 7 bases are a match to TRBD1. Germline CDR1 is LNHNV and CDR2 is YYDKDF (reference sequence). V was pared by 5 bases and J by 5 bases, with 9 bases of the junction left unmatched. This CDR3 spans 14 amino acids. The CDR3 spells CATSVRQGRDEQYF. In DNA, the CDR3 is TGTGCCACCAGCGTCCGACAGGGTCGAGACGAGCAGTACTTC.

Only one count was recorded for this clone. The chain uses TRBV30 and TRBJ1-2, with TRBD1 matching over 8 bases. The V and J ends lost 3 bases and 5 bases, in that order; junction bases with no gene match: 11. Germline CDR1 GTSNPN, CDR2 SVGIG (reference sequence). CDR3 size: 15 residues. The CDR3 sequence: CAWSGQGRARYGYTF. CDR3 nucleotide sequence: TGTGCCTGGAGCGGACAGGGCAGGGCCAGGTATGGCTACACCTTC.

The rearrangement links TRBV19 to TRBJ1-5; D ambiguous. Germline V gene sequence: CDR1 LNHDA, CDR2 SQIVND (reference sequence). CDR3 size: 13 residues. V dropped 6 bases and J dropped 10 bases, with 16 bases sitting between them. CDR3 sequence (DNA): TGTGCCAGTAGGGAGGACGTTTACCAACCCCAGCATTTT. It is translated as CASREDVYQPQHF.

The chain carries TRBV28 and TRBJ2-1, with 8 bases fitting TRBD2. The germline gives CDR1 MDHEN, CDR2 SYDVKM. The J segment lost 7 bases and the V segment lost 8 bases, leaving 16 bases of the junction unmatched. CDR3 length: 16 residues. CDR3 sequence: CASGLLTGLGGNEQFF. The CDR3 nucleotides are TGTGCCAGCGGACTTTTAACGGGACTAGGGGGTAATGAGCAGTTCTTC.

The chain has TRBV7-9 and TRBJ2-2; no clear D. Trimming pared 5 bases from V and 4 bases from J, leaving 14 bases between. The CDR3 is 15 residues long. Germline V CDR1 and CDR2: SEHNR, FQNEAQ (reference sequence). CDR3 nucleotide sequence: TGTGCCAGCAGCCGAAGCTTGGAATCCACCGGGGAGCTGTTTTTT. Its protein product is CASSRSLESTGELFF.

The chain couples TRBV6-5 to TRBJ1-4, with D possibly being TRBD1 (6 bases). Per germline, CDR1 MNHEY and CDR2 SVGAGI. The CDR3 length is 16 residues. Deletions cut 0 bases from V and 0 bases from J, with 8 bases between. The CDR3 is CASSYSGQATNEKLFF. CDR3 DNA sequence: TGTGCCAGCAGTTACTCGGGACAAGCAACTAATGAAAAACTGTTTTTT.

This clone was picked up one time. The chain uses TRBV7-9 and TRBJ1-5; 11 nucleotides align to TRBD1. Germline CDR1 and CDR2: SEHNR and FQNEAQ (reference sequence). With 4 bases clipped from V and 3 bases from J, the junction kept 8 bases outside the gene matches. CDR3 length equals 17 residues. Written as DNA, the CDR3 is TGTGCCAGCAGCTATGGACAGGGGGCTTACGACAATCAGCCCCAGCATTTT. Translating gives CASSYGQGAYDNQPQHF.

In DNA, the CDR3 is TGTGCCAGCTCACCCCCGGGACTAGGTGGCTACGAGCAGTACTTC. Its protein product is CASSPPGLGGYEQYF. The rearrangement uses TRBV18 and TRBJ2-7; 8 bases align to TRBD2. This CDR3 is 15 amino acids long. V was pared by 3 bases and J by 3 bases, with 7 bases of the junction left unmatched. Germline CDR1 reads KGHSH; CDR2 reads LQKENI. Filled out from reference TRBV18 and TRBJ2-7, the complete variable domain reads NAGVMQNPRHLVRRRGQEARLRCSPMKGHSHVYWYRQLPEEGLKFMVYLQKENIIDESGMPKERFSAEFPKEGPSILRIQQVVRGDSAAYFCASSPPGLGGYEQYFGPGTRLTVT.

This chain links TRBV19 with TRBJ1-1; D not resolved. CDR3 size: 19 residues. Germline V gene sequence: CDR1 LNHDA, CDR2 SQIVND (reference sequence). V gave up 5 bases and J gave up 0 bases, with 25 bases separating them. CDR3 coding DNA: TGTGCCAGTAGTGACCCAGACCTACAGCTTGGGCATGTGAACACTGAAGCTTTCTTT. It specifies CASSDPDLQLGHVNTEAFF.

The chain combines TRBV6-5 with TRBJ1-1, with TRBD1 matching 7 bases. The CDR3 is 15 residues long. CDR1 and CDR2 (germline): MNHEY, SVGAGI. V trimming: 3 bases; J trimming: 0 bases; junction bases outside the gene matches: 4. CDR3 sequence: CASSYSGTVNTEAFF. Written as DNA, the CDR3 is TGTGCCAGCAGTTATTCCGGGACAGTGAACACTGAAGCTTTCTTT.

The V and J genes are TRBV19 and TRBJ1-1; 7 bases are shared with TRBD1. With 6 bases clipped from V and 4 bases from J, the junction kept 5 bases outside the gene matches. The CDR3 covers 13 residues. In germline, CDR1 is LNHDA, CDR2 SQIVND (reference sequence). As DNA, the CDR3 is TGTGCCAGTAGCTCGGACAGGCCCACTGAAGCTTTCTTT. Its translation: CASSSDRPTEAFF.

This clone was seen a single time. The chain recombines TRBV5-4 with TRBJ2-5, with D maybe TRBD2 (5 bases). The CDR3 runs to 16 residues. V dropped 4 bases and J dropped 5 bases, with 21 bases sitting between them. Germline loops: CDR1 SGHNT, CDR2 YYREEE (reference sequence). The CDR3 nucleotides read TGTGCCAGCAGCCCCCGGACGCAGGCAGTAGCGGAGACCCAGTACTTC. It codes for CASSPRTQAVAETQYF.

This chain uses TRBV18 with TRBJ1-1; D remains unclear. V lost 3 bases and J lost 1, with 12 bases in between. Germline loops: CDR1 KGHSH, CDR2 LQKENI. This CDR3 region has 15 residues. In nucleotides, the CDR3 is TGTGCCAGCTCACCTTCGGGCCATCCGAACACTGAAGCTTTCTTT. Translating it yields CASSPSGHPNTEAFF.

The chain couples TRBV5-5 to TRBJ1-2; D is perhaps TRBD1 (5 bases). This CDR3 comprises 14 residues. CDR1 is SGHKS and CDR2 is YYEKEE in the germline V gene (reference sequence). V dropped 4 bases and J dropped 5 bases, with 15 bases sitting between them. CDR3 protein: CASSPGGQIYGYTF. The CDR3 nucleotides read TGTGCCAGCAGCCCCGGCGGACAAATATATGGCTACACCTTC.